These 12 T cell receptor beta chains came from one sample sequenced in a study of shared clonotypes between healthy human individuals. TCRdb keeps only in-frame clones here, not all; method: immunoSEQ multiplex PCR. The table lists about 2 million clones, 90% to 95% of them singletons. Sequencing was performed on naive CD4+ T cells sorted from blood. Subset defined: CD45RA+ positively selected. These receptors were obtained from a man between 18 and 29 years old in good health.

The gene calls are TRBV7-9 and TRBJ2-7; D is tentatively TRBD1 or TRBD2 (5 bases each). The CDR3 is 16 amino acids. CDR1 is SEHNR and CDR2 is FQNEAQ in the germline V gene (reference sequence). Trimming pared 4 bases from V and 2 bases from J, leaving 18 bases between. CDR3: CASSSRVATKTYEQYF. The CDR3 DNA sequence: TGTGCCAGCAGCTCCAGGGTAGCGACTAAGACCTACGAGCAGTACTTC.

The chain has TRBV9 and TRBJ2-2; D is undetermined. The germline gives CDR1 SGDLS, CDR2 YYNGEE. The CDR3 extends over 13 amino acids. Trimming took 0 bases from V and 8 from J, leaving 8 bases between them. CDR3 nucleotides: TGTGCCAGCAGCGTAGAGGATCTAGGGGAGCTGTTTTTT. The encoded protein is CASSVEDLGELFF.

As DNA, the CDR3 is TGTGCCAGCAGTTACCGTAGAGAAGGTGAGCAGTACTTC. Its translation: CASSYRREGEQYF. The chain uses TRBV6-5 and TRBJ2-7; D gene ambiguous. The germline CDR1 and CDR2 sequences are MNHEY and SVGAGI. V was trimmed by 2 bases and J by 7 bases, leaving 12 bases between them. This CDR3 has 13 amino acids.

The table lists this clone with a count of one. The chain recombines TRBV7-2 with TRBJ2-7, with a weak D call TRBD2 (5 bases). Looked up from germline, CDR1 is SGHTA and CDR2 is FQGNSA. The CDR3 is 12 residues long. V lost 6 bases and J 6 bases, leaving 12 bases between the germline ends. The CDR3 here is CASRYGGGEQYF. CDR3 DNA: TGTGCCAGCAGATATGGAGGCGGCGAGCAGTACTTC. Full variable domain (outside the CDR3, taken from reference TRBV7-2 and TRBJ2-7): GAGVSQSPSNKVTEKGKDVELRCDPISGHTALYWYRQSLGQGLEFLIYFQGNSAPDKSGLPSDRFSAERTGGSVSTLTIQRTQQEDSAVYLCASRYGGGEQYFGPGTRLTVT.

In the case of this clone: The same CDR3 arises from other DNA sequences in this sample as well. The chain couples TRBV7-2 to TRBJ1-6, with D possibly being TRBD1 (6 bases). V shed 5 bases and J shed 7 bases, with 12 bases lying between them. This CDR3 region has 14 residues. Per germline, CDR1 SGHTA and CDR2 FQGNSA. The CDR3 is CASSLQGLNSPLHF. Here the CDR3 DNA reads TGTGCCAGCAGCCTACAGGGACTAAATTCACCCCTCCACTTT.

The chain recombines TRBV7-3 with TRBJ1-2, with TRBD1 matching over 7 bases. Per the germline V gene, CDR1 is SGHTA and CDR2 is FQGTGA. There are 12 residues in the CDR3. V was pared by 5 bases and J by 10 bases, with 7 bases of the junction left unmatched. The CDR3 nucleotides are TGTGCCAGCAGCCCCCAGGGGGGTGTCTACACCTTC. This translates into CASSPQGGVYTF.

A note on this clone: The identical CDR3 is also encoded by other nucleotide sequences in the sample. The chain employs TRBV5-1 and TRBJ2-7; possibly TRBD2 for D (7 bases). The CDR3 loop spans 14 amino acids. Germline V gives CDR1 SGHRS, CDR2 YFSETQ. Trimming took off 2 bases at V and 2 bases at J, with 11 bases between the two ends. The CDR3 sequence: CASSFGGPPYEQYF. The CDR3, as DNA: TGCGCCAGCAGCTTCGGGGGGCCCCCCTACGAGCAGTACTTC.

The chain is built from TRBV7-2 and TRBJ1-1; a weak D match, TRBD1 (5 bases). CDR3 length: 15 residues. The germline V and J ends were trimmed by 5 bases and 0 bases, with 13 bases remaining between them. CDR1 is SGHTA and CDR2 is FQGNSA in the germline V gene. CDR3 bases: TGTGCCAGCAGCCTGCGGAGGGGCATGAACACTGAAGCTTTCTTT. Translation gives CASSLRRGMNTEAFF. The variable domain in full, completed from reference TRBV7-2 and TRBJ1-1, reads GAGVSQSPSNKVTEKGKDVELRCDPISGHTALYWYRQSLGQGLEFLIYFQGNSAPDKSGLPSDRFSAERTGGSVSTLTIQRTQQEDSAVYLCASSLRRGMNTEAFFGQGTRLTVV.

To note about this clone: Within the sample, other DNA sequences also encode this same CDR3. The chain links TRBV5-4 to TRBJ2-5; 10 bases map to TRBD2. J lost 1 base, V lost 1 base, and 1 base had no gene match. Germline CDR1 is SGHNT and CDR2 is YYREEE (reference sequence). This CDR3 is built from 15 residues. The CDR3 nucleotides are TGTGCCAGCAGCTTGACTAGCGGGGTCCAAGAGACCCAGTACTTC. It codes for CASSLTSGVQETQYF. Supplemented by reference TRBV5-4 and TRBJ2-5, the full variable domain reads ETGVTQSPTHLIKTRGQQVTLRCSSQSGHNTVSWYQQALGQGPQFIFQYYREEENGRGNFPPRFSGLQFPNYSSELNVNALELDDSALYLCASSLTSGVQETQYFGPGTRLLVL.

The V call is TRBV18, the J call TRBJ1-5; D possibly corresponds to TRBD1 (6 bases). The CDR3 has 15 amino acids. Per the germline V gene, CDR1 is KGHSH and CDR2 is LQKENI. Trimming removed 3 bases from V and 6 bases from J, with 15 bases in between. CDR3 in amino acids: CASSPADIRGQPQHF. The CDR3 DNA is TGTGCCAGCTCACCCGCGGACATCAGGGGTCAGCCCCAGCATTTT.

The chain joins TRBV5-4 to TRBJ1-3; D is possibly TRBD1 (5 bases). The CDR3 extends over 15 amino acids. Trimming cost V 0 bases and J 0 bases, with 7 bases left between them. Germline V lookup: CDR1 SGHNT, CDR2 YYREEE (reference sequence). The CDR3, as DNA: TGTGCCAGCAGCTTGGAGGGGCGCTCTGGAAACACCATATATTTT. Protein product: CASSLEGRSGNTIYF.

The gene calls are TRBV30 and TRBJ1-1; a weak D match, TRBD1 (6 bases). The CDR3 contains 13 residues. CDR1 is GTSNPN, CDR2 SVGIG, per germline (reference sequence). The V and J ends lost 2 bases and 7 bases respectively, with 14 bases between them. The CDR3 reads CAWSQGKVIEAFF. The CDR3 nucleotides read TGTGCCTGGAGTCAGGGGAAGGTGATTGAAGCTTTCTTT.